These T cell receptor beta chains were read from a single sample in a study of shared clonotypes between healthy human individuals. The table came from immunoSEQ multiplex PCR; TCRdb's copy has only in-frame clones and leaves some out. The table shows 2 million to 2.5 million clones, with around 96% occurring only once. The source material was naive CD8+ T cells sorted from blood. All receptors come from a man younger than 35 in good health. Each CDR3 is given with its conserved first and last residue. The D gene is left open where the match is weak. For some rows the clone size is stated as once, few or many, or as a class when expanded; others skip it.

cdr3_length clone_size d_call j_call v_call cdr3_aa cdr3_nt
12 NA NA TRBJ2-2 TRBV7-2 CASSLNSGELFF TGTGCCAGCAGCTTAAATTCCGGGGAGCTGTTTTTT
14 NA NA TRBJ1-1 TRBV4-1 CASSQDTGQTEAFF TGCGCCAGCAGCCAAGATACGGGGCAAACTGAAGCTTTCTTT
12 NA NA TRBJ1-2 TRBV5-8 CASSFSVDGYTF TGTGCCAGCAGCTTTTCCGTCGATGGCTACACCTTC
14 NA TRBD2 TRBJ2-7 TRBV10-3 CAISVTGGPNEQYF TGTGCCATCAGTGTTACGGGAGGGCCAAACGAGCAGTACTTC
14 NA NA TRBJ1-2 TRBV6-5 CASSSGQSWYGYTF TGTGCCAGCAGTTCCGGACAGTCTTGGTATGGCTACACCTTC
17 NA NA TRBJ1-1 TRBV7-2 CASSLDPTAEMNTEAFF TGTGCCAGCAGCTTAGACCCCACAGCAGAAATGAACACTGAAGCTTTCTTT
17 NA NA TRBJ1-2 TRBV7-2 CASSLAGHSTNSYGYTF TGTGCCAGCAGCTTAGCCGGACATTCGACAAATTCCTATGGCTACACCTTC
16 NA NA TRBJ2-1 TRBV7-9 CASSLARGAAANEQFF TGTGCCAGCAGCCTAGCCCGGGGGGCGGCCGCAAATGAGCAGTTCTTC
13 once NA TRBJ2-1 TRBV7-9 CASSATTNNEQFF TGTGCCAGCAGCGCGACTACCAACAATGAGCAGTTCTTC
16 NA TRBD1 TRBJ1-6 TRBV4-1 CASSPAGQGANSPLHF TGCGCCAGCAGCCCGGCGGGACAGGGGGCTAATTCACCCCTCCACTTT
15 NA TRBD1 TRBJ2-7 TRBV5-1 CASSLQGAVTYEQYF TGCGCCAGCAGCTTACAGGGGGCGGTCACCTACGAGCAGTACTTC
14 NA NA TRBJ1-5 TRBV6-5 CASSPNGDFQPQHF TGTGCCAGCAGCCCGAATGGTGACTTTCAGCCCCAGCATTTT
15 NA TRBD2 TRBJ2-1 TRBV5-6 CASSAAGGPGSEQFF TGTGCCAGCAGCGCAGCGGGGGGGCCGGGAAGTGAGCAGTTCTTC
16 NA TRBD1 TRBJ2-7 TRBV4-1 CASSPDPGTGGYEQYF TGCGCCAGCAGCCCCGACCCTGGGACAGGGGGGTACGAGCAGTACTTC
16 NA TRBD2 TRBJ2-1 TRBV7-6 CASSLASGRPNNEQFF TGTGCCAGCAGCTTAGCTAGCGGGAGGCCCAACAATGAGCAGTTCTTC
13 NA TRBD1 TRBJ2-3 TRBV19 CASSTGGIDTQYF TGTGCCAGTTCTACAGGGGGCATAGATACGCAGTATTTT
17 NA TRBD2 TRBJ2-7 TRBV7-2 CASSLELAGGPRYEQYF TGTGCCAGCAGCTTAGAACTAGCGGGAGGGCCAAGGTACGAGCAGTACTTC
16 NA TRBD2 TRBJ2-1 TRBV9 CASSVEGLAGFNEQFF TGTGCCAGCAGCGTAGAGGGACTAGCGGGGTTCAATGAGCAGTTCTTC
14 NA TRBD1 TRBJ2-2 TRBV27 CASELRGPDGELFF TGTGCCAGCGAGCTCAGGGGGCCTGACGGGGAGCTGTTTTTT
15 NA TRBD1 TRBJ2-1 TRBV30 CAWTGTDINYNEQFF TGTGCCTGGACCGGGACAGATATTAACTACAATGAGCAGTTCTTC
14 NA TRBD1 TRBJ1-1 TRBV7-9 CASSLQGATTEAFF TGTGCCAGCAGCTTGCAGGGGGCGACCACTGAAGCTTTCTTT
12 NA NA TRBJ2-5 TRBV7-2 CASSLAGETQYF TGTGCCAGCAGCTTAGCTGGGGAGACCCAGTACTTC
13 NA NA TRBJ2-7 TRBV10-1 CASSDLGSYEQYF TGCGCCAGCAGTGATTTGGGGTCCTACGAGCAGTACTTC
14 once NA TRBJ1-1 TRBV15 CATSSSLGFTEAFF TGTGCCACCAGCAGTTCCTTAGGGTTCACTGAAGCTTTCTTT
14 NA NA TRBJ2-1 TRBV27 CASSDRASGYEQFF TGTGCCAGCAGCGACCGGGCCAGCGGCTATGAGCAGTTCTTC
14 NA NA TRBJ2-2 TRBV9 CASSVGLAPGELFF TGTGCCAGCAGCGTAGGCCTAGCACCCGGGGAGCTGTTTTTT
14 NA TRBD1 TRBJ1-1 TRBV6-5 CASSYQGVGTEAFF TGTGCCAGCAGTTACCAGGGGGTTGGCACTGAAGCTTTCTTT
14 NA NA TRBJ2-7 TRBV7-9 CASSPPQGSYEQYF TGTGCCAGCAGCCCTCCTCAAGGCTCCTACGAGCAGTACTTC
15 once TRBD1 TRBJ1-5 TRBV27 CASSPGQVPNQPQHF TGTGCCAGCAGCCCTGGACAGGTGCCCAATCAGCCCCAGCATTTT
13 NA TRBD1 TRBJ1-5 TRBV27 CASSLQGGQPQHF TGTGCCAGCAGTTTACAGGGGGGACAGCCCCAGCATTTT
14 NA NA TRBJ2-3 TRBV7-4 CASSFHSGPDTQYF TGTGCCAGCAGCTTTCACTCGGGCCCAGATACGCAGTATTTT
19 few NA TRBJ1-2 TRBV12-5 CASGSGEWDLKSNNYGYTF TGTGCTAGTGGGTCAGGGGAGTGGGACCTGAAAAGCAATAACTATGGCTACACCTTC
16 NA TRBD2 TRBJ2-3 TRBV5-4 CASSHGTTPHTDTQYF TGTGCCAGCAGCCATGGGACTACCCCCCACACAGATACGCAGTATTTT
16 NA NA TRBJ1-1 TRBV14 CASSQDYLAANTEAFF TGTGCCAGCAGCCAAGATTACCTCGCAGCCAACACTGAAGCTTTCTTT
12 NA NA TRBJ1-6 TRBV7-9 CASSSWESPLHF TGTGCCAGCAGCTCCTGGGAGTCACCCCTCCACTTT
11 NA NA TRBJ1-2 TRBV30 CAWSYGDGYTF TGTGCCTGGAGTTATGGGGACGGCTACACCTTC
19 NA NA TRBJ2-3 TRBV7-9 CASSSSDVGLGKNTDTQYF TGTGCCAGCAGCTCTTCGGACGTGGGACTGGGGAAAAACACAGATACGCAGTATTTT
17 NA NA TRBJ1-3 TRBV6-1 CASSEARQAWSGNTIYF TGTGCCAGCAGTGAAGCGCGACAGGCCTGGTCTGGAAACACCATATATTTT
17 NA TRBD2 TRBJ2-5 TRBV13 CASSLFGLAGGPETQYF TGTGCCAGCAGCTTATTCGGACTAGCGGGGGGGCCTGAGACCCAGTACTTC
14 NA TRBD2 TRBJ2-7 TRBV10-1 CASSSGTSGYEQYF TGCGCCAGCAGTTCCGGGACTAGCGGGTACGAGCAGTACTTC
15 once TRBD2 TRBJ2-3 TRBV6-4 CASTEGTSPTDTQYF TGTGCCAGCACCGAGGGGACTAGCCCCACAGATACGCAGTATTTT
14 NA TRBD2 TRBJ2-1 TRBV6-5 CASRSTGRINEQFF TGTGCCAGCAGATCCACCGGGAGGATCAATGAGCAGTTCTTC
15 NA NA TRBJ2-7 TRBV9 CASSVDDSLSYEQYF TGTGCCAGCAGCGTAGATGACAGTCTCTCCTACGAGCAGTACTTC
16 NA TRBD1 TRBJ2-4 TRBV9 CASSGNRGEAKNIQYF TGTGCCAGCAGCGGGAACAGGGGGGAAGCCAAAAACATTCAGTACTTC